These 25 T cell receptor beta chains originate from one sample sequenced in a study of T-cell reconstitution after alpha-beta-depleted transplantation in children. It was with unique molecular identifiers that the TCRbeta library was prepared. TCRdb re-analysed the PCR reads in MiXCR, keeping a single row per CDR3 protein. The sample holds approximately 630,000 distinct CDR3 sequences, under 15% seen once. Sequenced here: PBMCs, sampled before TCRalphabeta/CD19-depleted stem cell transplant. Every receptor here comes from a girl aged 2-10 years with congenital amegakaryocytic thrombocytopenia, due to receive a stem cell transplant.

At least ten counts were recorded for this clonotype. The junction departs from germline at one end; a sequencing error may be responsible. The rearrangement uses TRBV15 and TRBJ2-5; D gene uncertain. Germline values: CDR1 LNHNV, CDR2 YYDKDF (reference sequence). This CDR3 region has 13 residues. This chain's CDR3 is CSTSSPPVETQYF. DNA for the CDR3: TGTTCCACCAGCAGCCCCCCCGTAGAGACCCAGTACTTC.

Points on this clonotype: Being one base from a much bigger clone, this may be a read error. The CDR3 reads CASIPQGQDTQAFF. The CDR3 coding sequence is TGTGCCAGCATTCCACAGGGACAAGACACTCAAGCTTTCTTT. The genes are TRBV7-9 and TRBJ1-1; tentatively, D is TRBD1 (6 bases). Germline CDR1 is SEHNR and CDR2 is FQNEAQ (reference sequence). This CDR3 is built from 14 residues.

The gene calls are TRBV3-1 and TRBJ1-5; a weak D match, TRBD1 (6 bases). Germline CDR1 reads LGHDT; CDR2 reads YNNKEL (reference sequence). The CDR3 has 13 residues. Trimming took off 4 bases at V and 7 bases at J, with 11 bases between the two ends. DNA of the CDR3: TGTGCCAGCAGCCCTTCGGGGGGCCAGCCCCAGCATTTT. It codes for CASSPSGGQPQHF.

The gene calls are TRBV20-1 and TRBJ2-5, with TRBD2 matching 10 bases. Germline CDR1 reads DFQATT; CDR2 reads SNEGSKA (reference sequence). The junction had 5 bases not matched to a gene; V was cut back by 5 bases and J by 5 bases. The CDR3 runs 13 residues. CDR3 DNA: TGCAGTGCTGGACTAGCGGAGTGGGAGACCCAGTACTTC. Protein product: CSAGLAEWETQYF.

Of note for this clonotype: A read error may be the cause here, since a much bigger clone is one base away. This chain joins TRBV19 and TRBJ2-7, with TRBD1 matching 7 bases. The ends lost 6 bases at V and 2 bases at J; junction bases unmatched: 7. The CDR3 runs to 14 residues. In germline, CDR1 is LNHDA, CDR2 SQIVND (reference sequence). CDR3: CASRIRDRPYEQYF. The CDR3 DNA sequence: TGTGCCAGTAGGATCCGGGACAGACCCTACGAGCAGTACTTC.

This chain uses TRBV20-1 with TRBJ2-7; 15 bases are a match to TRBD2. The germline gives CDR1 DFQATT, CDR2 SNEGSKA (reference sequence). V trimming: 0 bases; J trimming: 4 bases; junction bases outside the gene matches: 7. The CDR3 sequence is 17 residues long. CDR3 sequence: CSARDIGLAGGFYEQYF. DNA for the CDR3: TGCAGTGCTAGAGATATTGGACTAGCGGGAGGGTTTTACGAGCAGTACTTC.

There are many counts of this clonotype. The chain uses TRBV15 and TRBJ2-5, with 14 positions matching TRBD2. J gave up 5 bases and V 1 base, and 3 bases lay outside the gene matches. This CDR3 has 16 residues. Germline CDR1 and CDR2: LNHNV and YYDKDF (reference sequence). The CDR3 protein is CATSRGTSGRSETQYF. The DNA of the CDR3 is TGTGCCACCAGCAGAGGGACTAGCGGGAGGAGTGAGACCCAGTACTTC.

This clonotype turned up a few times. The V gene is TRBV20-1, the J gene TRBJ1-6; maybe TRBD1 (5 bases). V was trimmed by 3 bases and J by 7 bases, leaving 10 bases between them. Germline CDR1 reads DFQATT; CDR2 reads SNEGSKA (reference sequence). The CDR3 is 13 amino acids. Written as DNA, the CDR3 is TGCAGTGCTAGGGGGCAGCCCAATTCACCCCTCCACTTT. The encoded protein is CSARGQPNSPLHF.

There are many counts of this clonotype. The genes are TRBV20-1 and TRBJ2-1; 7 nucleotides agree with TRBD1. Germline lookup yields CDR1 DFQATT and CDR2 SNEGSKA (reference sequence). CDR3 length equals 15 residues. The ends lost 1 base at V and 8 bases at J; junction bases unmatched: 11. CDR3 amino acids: CSARGVRGSDDEQFF. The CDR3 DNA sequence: TGCAGTGCTAGAGGAGTCAGGGGGAGTGATGATGAGCAGTTCTTC.

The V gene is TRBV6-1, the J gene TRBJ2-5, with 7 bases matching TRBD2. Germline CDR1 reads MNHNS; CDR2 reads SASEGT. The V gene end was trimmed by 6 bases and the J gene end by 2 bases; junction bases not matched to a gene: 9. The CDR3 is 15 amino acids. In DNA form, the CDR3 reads TGTGCCAGCAGCCAAGCAGCGGGAATTCAAGAGACCCAGTACTTC. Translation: CASSQAAGIQETQYF.

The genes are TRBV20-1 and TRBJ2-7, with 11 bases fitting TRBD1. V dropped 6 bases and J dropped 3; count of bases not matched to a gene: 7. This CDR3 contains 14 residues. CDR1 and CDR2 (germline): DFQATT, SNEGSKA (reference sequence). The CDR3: CSARTGGADYEQYF. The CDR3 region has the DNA TGCAGTGCGAGGACAGGGGGCGCGGACTACGAGCAGTACTTC.

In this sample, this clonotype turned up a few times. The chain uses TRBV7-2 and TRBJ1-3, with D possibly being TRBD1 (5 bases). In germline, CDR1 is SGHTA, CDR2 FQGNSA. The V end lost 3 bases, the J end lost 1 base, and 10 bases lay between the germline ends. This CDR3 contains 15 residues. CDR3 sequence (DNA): TGTGCCAGCAGCTTTGAGGGGCCATCTGGAAACACCATATATTTT. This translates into CASSFEGPSGNTIYF.

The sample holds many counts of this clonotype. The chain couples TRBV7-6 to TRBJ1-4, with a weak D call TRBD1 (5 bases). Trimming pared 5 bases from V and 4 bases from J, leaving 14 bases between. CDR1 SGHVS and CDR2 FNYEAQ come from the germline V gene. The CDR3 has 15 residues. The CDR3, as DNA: TGTGCCAGCAGCATAGGGAGACAGATTAATGAAAAACTGTTTTTT. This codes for CASSIGRQINEKLFF.

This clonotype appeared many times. The CDR3, as DNA: TGCGCCAGCAGTCTGGAAGACTCAACCGGGGAGCTGTTTTTT. Translated, it gives CASSLEDSTGELFF. The chain employs TRBV5-1 and TRBJ2-2; no firm D call. Germline loops: CDR1 SGHRS, CDR2 YFSETQ. V was trimmed by 5 bases and J by 5 bases, leaving 13 bases between them. CDR3 length: 14 residues.

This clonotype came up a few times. CDR3: CATSDNLRGVGYNEQFF. CDR3 DNA: TGTGCCACCAGCGATAACCTGAGAGGGGTTGGGTACAATGAGCAGTTCTTC. The rearrangement joins TRBV15 to TRBJ2-1, with D perhaps given as TRBD1 or TRBD2 (5 bases each). V lost 5 bases, J lost 4 bases, and 21 bases lay in between. The V gene's germline CDR1 is LNHNV and CDR2 YYDKDF (reference sequence). The CDR3 is 17 amino acids.

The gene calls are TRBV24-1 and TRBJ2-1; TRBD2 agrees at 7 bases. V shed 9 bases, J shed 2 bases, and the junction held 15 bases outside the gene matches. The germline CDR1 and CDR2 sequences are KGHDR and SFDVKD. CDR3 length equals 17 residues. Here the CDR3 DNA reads TGTGCCACCTCGCAGCGGGAAGGTCGTAGAGCCTACAATGAGCAGTTCTTC. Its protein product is CATSQREGRRAYNEQFF.

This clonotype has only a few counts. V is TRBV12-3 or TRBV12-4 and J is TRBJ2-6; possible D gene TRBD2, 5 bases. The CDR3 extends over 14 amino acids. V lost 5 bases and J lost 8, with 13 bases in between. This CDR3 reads CASSLTIATNVLTF. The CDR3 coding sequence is TGTGCCAGCAGTCTGACTATCGCGACCAACGTCCTGACTTTC.

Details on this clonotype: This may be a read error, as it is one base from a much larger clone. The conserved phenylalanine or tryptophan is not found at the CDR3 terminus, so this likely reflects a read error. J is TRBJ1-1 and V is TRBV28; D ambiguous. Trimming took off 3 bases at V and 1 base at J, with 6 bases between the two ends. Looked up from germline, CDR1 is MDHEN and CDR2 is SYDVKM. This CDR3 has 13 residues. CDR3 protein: CASSFPGNTEAFL. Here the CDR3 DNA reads TGTGCCAGCAGTTTCCCGGGGAACACTGAAGCTTTCTTA.

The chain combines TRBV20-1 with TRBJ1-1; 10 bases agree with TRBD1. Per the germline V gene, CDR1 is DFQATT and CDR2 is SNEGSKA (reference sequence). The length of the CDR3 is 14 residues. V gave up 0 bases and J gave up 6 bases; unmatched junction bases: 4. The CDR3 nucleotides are TGCAGTGCTAGAGATGGGACAGGGGTTGCTGAAGCTTTCTTT. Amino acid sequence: CSARDGTGVAEAFF.

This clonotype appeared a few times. The CDR3: CASSPLITGSDPLYNEQFF. The CDR3, as DNA: TGTGCCAGCTCACCACTGATTACAGGGTCGGATCCCCTCTACAATGAGCAGTTCTTC. The rearrangement joins TRBV18 to TRBJ2-1; tentatively, D is TRBD1 (6 bases). The V end was cut by 1 base, the J end by 3 bases, with 22 bases between. Per the germline V gene, CDR1 is KGHSH and CDR2 is LQKENI. This CDR3 contains 19 residues.

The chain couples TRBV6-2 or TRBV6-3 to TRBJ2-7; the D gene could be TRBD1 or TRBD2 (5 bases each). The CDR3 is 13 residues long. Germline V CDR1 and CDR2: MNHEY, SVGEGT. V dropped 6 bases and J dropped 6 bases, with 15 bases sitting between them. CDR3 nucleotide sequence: TGTGCCAGCAGCCCGGGGCTTAGTGCCGAGCAGTACTTC. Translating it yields CASSPGLSAEQYF.

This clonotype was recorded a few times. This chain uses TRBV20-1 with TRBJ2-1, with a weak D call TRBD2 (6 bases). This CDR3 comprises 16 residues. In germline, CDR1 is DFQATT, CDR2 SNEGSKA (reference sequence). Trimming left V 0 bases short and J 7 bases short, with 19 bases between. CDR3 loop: CSARDWWGGRENEQFF. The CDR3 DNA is TGCAGTGCTAGAGATTGGTGGGGAGGTCGCGAAAATGAGCAGTTCTTC.

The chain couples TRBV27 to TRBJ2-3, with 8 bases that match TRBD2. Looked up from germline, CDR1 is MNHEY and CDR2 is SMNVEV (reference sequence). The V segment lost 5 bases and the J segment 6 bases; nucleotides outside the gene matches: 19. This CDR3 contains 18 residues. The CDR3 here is CASSPIRVGAGDGDTQYF. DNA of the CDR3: TGTGCCAGCAGTCCTATAAGGGTGGGAGCGGGAGATGGTGATACGCAGTATTTT.

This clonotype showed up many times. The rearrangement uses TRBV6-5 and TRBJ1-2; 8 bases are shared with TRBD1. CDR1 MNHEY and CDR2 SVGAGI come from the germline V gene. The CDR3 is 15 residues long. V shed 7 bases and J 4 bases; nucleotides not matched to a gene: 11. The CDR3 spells CASNPGTGLSYGYTF. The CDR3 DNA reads TGTGCCAGCAACCCTGGGACAGGCCTCTCCTATGGCTACACCTTC.

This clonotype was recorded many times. DNA for the CDR3: TGCAGCGTTGATTTGTGGGAGGGTGGTGAGCAGTTCTTC. Translation gives CSVDLWEGGEQFF. The rearrangement links TRBV29-1 to TRBJ2-1; 7 bases are shared with TRBD2. The CDR3 has 13 amino acids. Trimming cost V 3 bases and J 9 bases; bases outside gene matches: 8. Germline V gives CDR1 SQVTM, CDR2 ANQGSEA.